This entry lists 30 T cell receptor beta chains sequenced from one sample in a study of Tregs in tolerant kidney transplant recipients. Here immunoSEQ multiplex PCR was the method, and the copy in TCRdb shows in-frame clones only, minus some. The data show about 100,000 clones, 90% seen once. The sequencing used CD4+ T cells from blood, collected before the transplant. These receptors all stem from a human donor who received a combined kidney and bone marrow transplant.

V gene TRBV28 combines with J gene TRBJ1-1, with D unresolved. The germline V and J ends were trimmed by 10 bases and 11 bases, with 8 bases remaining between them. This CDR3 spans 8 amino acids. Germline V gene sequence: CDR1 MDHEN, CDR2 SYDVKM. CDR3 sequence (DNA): TGTGCCACCTCGTCGGCTTTCTTT. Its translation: CATSSAFF.

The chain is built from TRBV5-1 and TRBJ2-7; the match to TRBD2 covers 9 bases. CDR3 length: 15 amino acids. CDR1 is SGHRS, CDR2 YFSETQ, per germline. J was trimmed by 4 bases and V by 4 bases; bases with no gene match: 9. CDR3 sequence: CASSTSGLAGYEQYF. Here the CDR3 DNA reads TGCGCCAGCAGCACTTCGGGACTAGCAGGTTACGAGCAGTACTTC.

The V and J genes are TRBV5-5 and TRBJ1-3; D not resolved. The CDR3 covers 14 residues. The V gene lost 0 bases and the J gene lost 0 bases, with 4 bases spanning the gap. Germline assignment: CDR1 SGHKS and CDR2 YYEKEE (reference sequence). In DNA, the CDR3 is TGTGCCAGCAGCTTGGCCGGCTCTGGAAACACCATATATTTT. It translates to CASSLAGSGNTIYF.

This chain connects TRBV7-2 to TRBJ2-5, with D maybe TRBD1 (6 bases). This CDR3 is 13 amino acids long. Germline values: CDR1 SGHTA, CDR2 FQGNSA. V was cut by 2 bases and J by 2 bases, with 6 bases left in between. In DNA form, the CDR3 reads TGTGCCAGCAGCTTACAGGGGCAAGAGACCCAGTACTTC. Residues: CASSLQGQETQYF. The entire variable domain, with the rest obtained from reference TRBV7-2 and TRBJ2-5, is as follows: GAGVSQSPSNKVTEKGKDVELRCDPISGHTALYWYRQSLGQGLEFLIYFQGNSAPDKSGLPSDRFSAERTGGSVSTLTIQRTQQEDSAVYLCASSLQGQETQYFGPGTRLLVL.

CDR3 nucleotide sequence: TGTGCCAGCAGCTTCCAATCAGGGCTGCTCACTGAAGCTTTCTTT. Protein product: CASSFQSGLLTEAFF. The rearrangement joins TRBV5-4 to TRBJ1-1; D might be TRBD1 (5 bases). V was clipped by 2 bases and J by 4 bases, with 15 bases between them. The germline CDR1 and CDR2 sequences are SGHNT and YYREEE (reference sequence). The CDR3 covers 15 residues.

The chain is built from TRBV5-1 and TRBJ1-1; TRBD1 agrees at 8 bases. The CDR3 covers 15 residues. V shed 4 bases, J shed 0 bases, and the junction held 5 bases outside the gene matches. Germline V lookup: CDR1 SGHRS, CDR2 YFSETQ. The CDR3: CASSPWTGMNTEAFF. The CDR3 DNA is TGCGCCAGCAGCCCGTGGACAGGGATGAACACTGAAGCTTTCTTT.

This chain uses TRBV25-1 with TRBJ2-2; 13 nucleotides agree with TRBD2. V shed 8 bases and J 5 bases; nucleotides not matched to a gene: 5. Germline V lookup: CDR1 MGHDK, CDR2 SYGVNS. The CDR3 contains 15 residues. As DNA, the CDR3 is TGTGCCAGCGGAGGACTAGCGGGGGTAACCGGGGAGCTGTTTTTT. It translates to CASGGLAGVTGELFF.

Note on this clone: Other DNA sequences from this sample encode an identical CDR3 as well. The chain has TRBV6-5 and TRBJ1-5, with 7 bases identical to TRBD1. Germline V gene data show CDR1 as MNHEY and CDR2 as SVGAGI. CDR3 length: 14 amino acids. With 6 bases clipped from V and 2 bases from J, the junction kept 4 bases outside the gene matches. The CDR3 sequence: CASSPGTGNQPQHF. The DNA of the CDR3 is TGTGCCAGCAGCCCTGGGACAGGCAATCAGCCCCAGCATTTT.

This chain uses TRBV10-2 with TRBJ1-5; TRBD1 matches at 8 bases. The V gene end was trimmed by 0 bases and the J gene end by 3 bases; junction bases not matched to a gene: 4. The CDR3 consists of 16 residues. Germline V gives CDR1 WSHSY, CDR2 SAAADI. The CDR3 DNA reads TGCGCCAGCAGTGAGTCTGCAGGGGGCGACAATCAGCCCCAGCATTTT. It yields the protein CASSESAGGDNQPQHF.

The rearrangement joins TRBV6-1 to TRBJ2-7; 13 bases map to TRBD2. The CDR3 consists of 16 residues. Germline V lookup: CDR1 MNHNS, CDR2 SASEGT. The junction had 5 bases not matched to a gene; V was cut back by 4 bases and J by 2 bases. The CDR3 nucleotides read TGTGCCAGCAGTGCCGGACTAGCGGGGGCAACCTACGAGCAGTACTTC. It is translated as CASSAGLAGATYEQYF.

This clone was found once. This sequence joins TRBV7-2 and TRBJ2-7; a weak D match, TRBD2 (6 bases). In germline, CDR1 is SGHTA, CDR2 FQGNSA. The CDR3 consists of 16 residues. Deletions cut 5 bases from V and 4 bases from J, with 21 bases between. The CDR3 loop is CASSGRGYRAFYEQYF. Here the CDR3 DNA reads TGTGCCAGCAGCGGTCGGGGGTATAGGGCCTTTTACGAGCAGTACTTC.

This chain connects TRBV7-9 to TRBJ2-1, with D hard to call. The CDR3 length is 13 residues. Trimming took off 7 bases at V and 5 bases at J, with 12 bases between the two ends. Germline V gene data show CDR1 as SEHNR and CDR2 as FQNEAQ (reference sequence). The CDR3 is CASTQVQNNEQFF. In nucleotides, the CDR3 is TGTGCCAGCACCCAAGTCCAGAACAATGAGCAGTTCTTC.

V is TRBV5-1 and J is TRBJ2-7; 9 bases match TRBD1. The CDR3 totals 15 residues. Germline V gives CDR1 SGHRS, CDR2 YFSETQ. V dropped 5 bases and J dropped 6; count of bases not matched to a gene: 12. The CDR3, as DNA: TGCGCCAGCAGTCGCCGGGGACAGGGAGGCTCCGAGCAGTACTTC. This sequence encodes CASSRRGQGGSEQYF.

CDR3 protein: CASSPVRLGTSGTYNEQFF. DNA for the CDR3: TGTGCCAGCTCACCAGTTCGTCTGGGGACTAGCGGGACTTACAATGAGCAGTTCTTC. J is TRBJ2-1 and V is TRBV18; 13 bases fit TRBD2. The CDR3 has 19 amino acids. Per germline, CDR1 KGHSH and CDR2 LQKENI. The junction had 11 bases not matched to a gene; V was cut back by 2 bases and J by 4 bases.

The CDR3 reads CASSRGVATTNEKLFF. The CDR3, as DNA: TGCGCCAGCAGCCGCGGGGTAGCCACAACTAATGAAAAACTGTTTTTT. The chain uses TRBV5-1 and TRBJ1-4; no reliable D call. CDR3 length: 16 residues. The germline V and J ends were trimmed by 4 bases and 0 bases, with 13 bases remaining between them. In germline, CDR1 is SGHRS, CDR2 YFSETQ.

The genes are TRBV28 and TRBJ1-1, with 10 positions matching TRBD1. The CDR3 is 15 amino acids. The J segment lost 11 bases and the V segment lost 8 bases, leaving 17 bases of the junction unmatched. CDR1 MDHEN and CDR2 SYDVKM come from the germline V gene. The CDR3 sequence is CASRLAGQGSAGAFF. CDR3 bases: TGTGCCAGCCGTCTCGCGGGACAGGGGTCTGCGGGGGCTTTCTTT.

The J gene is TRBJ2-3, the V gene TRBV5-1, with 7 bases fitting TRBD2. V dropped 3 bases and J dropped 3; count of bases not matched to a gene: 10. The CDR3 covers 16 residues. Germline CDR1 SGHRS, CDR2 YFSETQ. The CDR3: CASSSIAGPRTDTQYF. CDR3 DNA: TGCGCCAGCAGCTCCATAGCGGGCCCTAGGACAGATACGCAGTATTTT.

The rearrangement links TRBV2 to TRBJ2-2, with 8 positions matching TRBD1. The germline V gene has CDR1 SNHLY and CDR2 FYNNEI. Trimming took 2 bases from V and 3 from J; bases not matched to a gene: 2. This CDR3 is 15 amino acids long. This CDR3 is CASSEQGADTGELFF. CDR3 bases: TGTGCCAGCAGTGAACAGGGGGCGGACACCGGGGAGCTGTTTTTT.

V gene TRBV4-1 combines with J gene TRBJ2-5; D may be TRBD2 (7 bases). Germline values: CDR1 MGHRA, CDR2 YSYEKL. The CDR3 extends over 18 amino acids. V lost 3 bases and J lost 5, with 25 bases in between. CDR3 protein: CASSHGGRGGGSVETQYF. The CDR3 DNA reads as TGCGCCAGCAGCCATGGAGGACGGGGCGGGGGCTCCGTGGAGACCCAGTACTTC.

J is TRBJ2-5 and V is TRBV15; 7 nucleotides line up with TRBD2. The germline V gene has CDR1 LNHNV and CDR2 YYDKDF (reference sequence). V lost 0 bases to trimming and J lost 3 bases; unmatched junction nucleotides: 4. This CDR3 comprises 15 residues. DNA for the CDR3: TGTGCCACCAGCAGAGATCCTAGCGGAGAAGAGACCCAGTACTTC. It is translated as CATSRDPSGEETQYF.

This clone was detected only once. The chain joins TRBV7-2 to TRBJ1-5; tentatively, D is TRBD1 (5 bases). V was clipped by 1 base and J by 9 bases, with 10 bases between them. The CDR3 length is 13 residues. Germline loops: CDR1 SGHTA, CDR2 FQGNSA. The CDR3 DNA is TGTGCCAGCAGCTTAGGGGGGGGAGGGCCCCAGCATTTT. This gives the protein CASSLGGGGPQHF. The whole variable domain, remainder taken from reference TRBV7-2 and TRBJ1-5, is GAGVSQSPSNKVTEKGKDVELRCDPISGHTALYWYRQSLGQGLEFLIYFQGNSAPDKSGLPSDRFSAERTGGSVSTLTIQRTQQEDSAVYLCASSLGGGGPQHFGDGTRLSIL.

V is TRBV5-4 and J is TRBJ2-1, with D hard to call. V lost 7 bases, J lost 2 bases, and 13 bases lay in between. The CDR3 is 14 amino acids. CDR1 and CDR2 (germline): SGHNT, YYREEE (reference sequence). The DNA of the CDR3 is TGTGCCAGCCTGCCGGAGCCCCCCTACAATGAGCAGTTCTTC. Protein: CASLPEPPYNEQFF.

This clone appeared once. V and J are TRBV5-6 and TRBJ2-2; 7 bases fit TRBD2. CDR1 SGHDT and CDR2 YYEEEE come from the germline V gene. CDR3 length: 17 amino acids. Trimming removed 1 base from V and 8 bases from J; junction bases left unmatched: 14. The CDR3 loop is CASSLRRTRAVVGELFF. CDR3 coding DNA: TGTGCCAGCAGCTTGAGGCGGACTAGGGCTGTTGTAGGGGAGCTGTTTTTT.

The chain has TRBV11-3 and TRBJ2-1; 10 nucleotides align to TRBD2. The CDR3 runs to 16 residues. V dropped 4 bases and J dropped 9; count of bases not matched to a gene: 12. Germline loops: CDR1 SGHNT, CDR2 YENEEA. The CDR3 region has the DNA TGTGCCAGCAGCTCCGGACTAGCGGCCGACTCGGGTGAGCAGTTCTTC. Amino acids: CASSSGLAADSGEQFF.

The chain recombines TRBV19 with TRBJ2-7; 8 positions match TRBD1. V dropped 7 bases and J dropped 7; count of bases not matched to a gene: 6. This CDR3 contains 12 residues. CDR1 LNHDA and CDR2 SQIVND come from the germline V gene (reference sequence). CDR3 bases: TGTGCCAGTACGGGCAGGACAGGGGAGCAGTACTTC. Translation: CASTGRTGEQYF.

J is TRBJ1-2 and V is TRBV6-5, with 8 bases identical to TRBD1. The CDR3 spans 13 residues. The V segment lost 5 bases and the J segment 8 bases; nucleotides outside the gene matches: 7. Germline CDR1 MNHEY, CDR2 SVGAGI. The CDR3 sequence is CASSPRGRGGYTF. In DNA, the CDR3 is TGTGCCAGCAGTCCCAGGGGGCGAGGCGGCTACACCTTC.

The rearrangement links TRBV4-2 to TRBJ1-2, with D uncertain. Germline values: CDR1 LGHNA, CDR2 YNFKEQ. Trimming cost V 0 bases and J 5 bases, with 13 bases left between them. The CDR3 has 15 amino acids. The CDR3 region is CASSQEIAVNYGYTF. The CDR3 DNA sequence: TGTGCCAGCAGCCAAGAAATAGCAGTAAATTATGGCTACACCTTC.

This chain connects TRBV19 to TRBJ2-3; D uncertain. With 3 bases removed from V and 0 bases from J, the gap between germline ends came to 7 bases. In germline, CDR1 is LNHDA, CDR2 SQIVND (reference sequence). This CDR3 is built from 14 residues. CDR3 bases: TGTGCCAGTAGTATTGAGTCTAGCACAGATACGCAGTATTTT. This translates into CASSIESSTDTQYF.

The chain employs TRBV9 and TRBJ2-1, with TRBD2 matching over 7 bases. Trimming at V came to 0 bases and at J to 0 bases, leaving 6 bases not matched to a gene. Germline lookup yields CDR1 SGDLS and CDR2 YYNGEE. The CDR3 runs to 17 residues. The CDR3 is CASSVAPGGSSYNEQFF. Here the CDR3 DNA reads TGTGCCAGCAGCGTAGCCCCCGGCGGGAGCTCCTACAATGAGCAGTTCTTC.

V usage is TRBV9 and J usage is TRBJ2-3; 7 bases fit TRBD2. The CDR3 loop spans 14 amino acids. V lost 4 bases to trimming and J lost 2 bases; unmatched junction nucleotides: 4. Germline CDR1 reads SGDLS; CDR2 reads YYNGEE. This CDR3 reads CASSRDYLTDTQYF. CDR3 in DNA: TGTGCCAGCAGCCGGGACTACCTCACAGATACGCAGTATTTT.